The clone carrying this T cell receptor (beta chain) turned up a few times. This record comes from a study of tumor and adjacent non-tumor tissue in lung cancer. Study information: On average, productive TCRbeta reads reached roughly 3.9 million per sample.

TCRbeta libraries were built with three rounds of nested PCR, modified from ARM-PCR. From the multiplex PCR reads, TCRdb called clonotypes with MiXCR, one entry per CDR3 protein. The table records nearly 50,000 distinct CDR3 sequences, under 75% of them present only once. Germline-derived CDR1 and CDR2 are MDHEN and SYDVKM. The V and J ends lost 6 bases and 2 bases respectively, with 11 bases between them. This CDR3 spans 13 amino acids. This sample's RNA came from whole unsorted tissue. The normal lung tissue was taken more than 3 cm from the tumor edge. Donors were chemotherapy-naive, newly diagnosed lung cancer surgical patients in China, August–late 2014.

The source of this sequence is a woman between 65 and 79 years old with non-small cell lung cancer. Sequencing was done on a sample of distant non-tumor lung tissue. The V call is TRBV28, the J call TRBJ2-7, with D possibly being TRBD1 (6 bases). The DNA of the CDR3 is TGTGCCAGCAGAAACAGGGTTACCTACGAGCAGTACTTC. Translating it yields CASRNRVTYEQYF.